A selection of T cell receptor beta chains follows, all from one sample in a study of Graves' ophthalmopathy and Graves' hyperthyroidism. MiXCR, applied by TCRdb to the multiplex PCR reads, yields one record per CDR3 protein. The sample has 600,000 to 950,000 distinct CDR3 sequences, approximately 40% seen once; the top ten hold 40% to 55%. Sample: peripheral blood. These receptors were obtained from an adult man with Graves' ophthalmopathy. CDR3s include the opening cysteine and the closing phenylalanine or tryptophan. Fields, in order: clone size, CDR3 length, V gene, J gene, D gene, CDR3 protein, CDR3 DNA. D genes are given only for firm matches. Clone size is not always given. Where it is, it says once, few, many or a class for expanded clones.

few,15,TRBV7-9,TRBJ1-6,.,CASSSRAGRFSPLHF,TGTGCCAGCAGCTCCCGAGCGGGGAGATTTTCACCCCTCCACTTT
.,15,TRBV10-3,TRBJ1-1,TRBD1,CAISETGGTNTEAFF,TGTGCCATCAGTGAGACAGGGGGAACGAACACTGAAGCTTTCTTT
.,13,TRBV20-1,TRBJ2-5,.,CSARWAGLETQYF,TGCAGTGCTAGATGGGCGGGGTTAGAGACCCAGTACTTC
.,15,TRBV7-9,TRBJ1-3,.,CASSQDRWEGNTIYF,TGCGCCAGCAGCCAAGATCGTTGGGAGGGAAACACCATATATTTT
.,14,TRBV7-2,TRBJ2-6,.,CASSRSSGHNVLTF,TGTGCCAGCAGCAGGTCGTCAGGGCACAACGTCCTGACTTTC
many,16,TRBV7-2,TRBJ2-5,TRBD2,CASSREWAGGRETQYF,TGTGCCAGCAGCCGAGAGTGGGCGGGAGGGAGAGAGACCCAGTACTTC
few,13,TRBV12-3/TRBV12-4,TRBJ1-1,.,CASSLEYHTEAFF,TGTGCCAGCAGCCTCGAATACCACACTGAAGCTTTCTTT
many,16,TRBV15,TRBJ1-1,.,CATSRSAVSGNTEAFF,TGTGCCACCAGCAGATCTGCGGTGAGTGGAAACACTGAAGCTTTCTTT
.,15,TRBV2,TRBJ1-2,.,CASSYFPLKDYGYTF,TGTGCCAGCAGTTACTTCCCCCTGAAAGACTATGGCTACACCTTC
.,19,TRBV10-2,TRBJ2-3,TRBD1,CANSERGTGDPTSTDTQYF,TGCGCCAACAGTGAGAGAGGGACAGGGGACCCCACTAGCACAGATACGCAGTATTTT
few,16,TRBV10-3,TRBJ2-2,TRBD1,CAISGQGGRNTGELFF,TGTGCCATCAGCGGACAGGGCGGACGGAACACCGGGGAGCTGTTTTTT
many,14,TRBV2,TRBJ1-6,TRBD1,CASRDRGVGSPLHF,TGTGCCAGCAGAGACAGGGGAGTCGGGTCACCCCTCCACTTT
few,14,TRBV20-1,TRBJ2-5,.,CSARDGLRWKTQYF,TGCAGTGCTAGAGACGGACTGAGATGGAAGACCCAGTACTTC